This TCR beta chain was recovered during a study of high-grade serous ovarian cancer treatment subgroups. For the study at large: Samples averaged approximately 14,000 reads and 7,000 or so unique TCR beta rearrangements. Study results and caveats: TCR relatedness rose with neoantigen level and trended with mutation load. Same-patient tumor repertoires overlapped at roughly 0.11 to 0.79; different patients barely overlapped.

Trimming cost V 7 bases and J 7 bases, with 14 bases left between them. This CDR3 is built from 13 residues. CDR1 and CDR2 from the germline V gene are MNHNS and SASEGT. On this clone itself: No antigen is known for it.

Sequencing used immunoSEQ multiplex PCR; TCRdb keeps in-frame clones, though not all of them. The data contain about 12,000 clones, about 90% of them seen just once; the ten biggest clones take up approximately 2.9%. Tumor tissue was taken before any definitive surgery or chemotherapy was given. The sequence came from a human donor with high-grade serous ovarian cancer. The sequencing sample was made of tumor tissue. The chain recombines TRBV6-1 with TRBJ1-5; D is undetermined. The CDR3 spells CASIDDRRQPQHF. CDR3 DNA: TGTGCCAGCATCGATGACCGTCGGCAGCCCCAGCATTTT.